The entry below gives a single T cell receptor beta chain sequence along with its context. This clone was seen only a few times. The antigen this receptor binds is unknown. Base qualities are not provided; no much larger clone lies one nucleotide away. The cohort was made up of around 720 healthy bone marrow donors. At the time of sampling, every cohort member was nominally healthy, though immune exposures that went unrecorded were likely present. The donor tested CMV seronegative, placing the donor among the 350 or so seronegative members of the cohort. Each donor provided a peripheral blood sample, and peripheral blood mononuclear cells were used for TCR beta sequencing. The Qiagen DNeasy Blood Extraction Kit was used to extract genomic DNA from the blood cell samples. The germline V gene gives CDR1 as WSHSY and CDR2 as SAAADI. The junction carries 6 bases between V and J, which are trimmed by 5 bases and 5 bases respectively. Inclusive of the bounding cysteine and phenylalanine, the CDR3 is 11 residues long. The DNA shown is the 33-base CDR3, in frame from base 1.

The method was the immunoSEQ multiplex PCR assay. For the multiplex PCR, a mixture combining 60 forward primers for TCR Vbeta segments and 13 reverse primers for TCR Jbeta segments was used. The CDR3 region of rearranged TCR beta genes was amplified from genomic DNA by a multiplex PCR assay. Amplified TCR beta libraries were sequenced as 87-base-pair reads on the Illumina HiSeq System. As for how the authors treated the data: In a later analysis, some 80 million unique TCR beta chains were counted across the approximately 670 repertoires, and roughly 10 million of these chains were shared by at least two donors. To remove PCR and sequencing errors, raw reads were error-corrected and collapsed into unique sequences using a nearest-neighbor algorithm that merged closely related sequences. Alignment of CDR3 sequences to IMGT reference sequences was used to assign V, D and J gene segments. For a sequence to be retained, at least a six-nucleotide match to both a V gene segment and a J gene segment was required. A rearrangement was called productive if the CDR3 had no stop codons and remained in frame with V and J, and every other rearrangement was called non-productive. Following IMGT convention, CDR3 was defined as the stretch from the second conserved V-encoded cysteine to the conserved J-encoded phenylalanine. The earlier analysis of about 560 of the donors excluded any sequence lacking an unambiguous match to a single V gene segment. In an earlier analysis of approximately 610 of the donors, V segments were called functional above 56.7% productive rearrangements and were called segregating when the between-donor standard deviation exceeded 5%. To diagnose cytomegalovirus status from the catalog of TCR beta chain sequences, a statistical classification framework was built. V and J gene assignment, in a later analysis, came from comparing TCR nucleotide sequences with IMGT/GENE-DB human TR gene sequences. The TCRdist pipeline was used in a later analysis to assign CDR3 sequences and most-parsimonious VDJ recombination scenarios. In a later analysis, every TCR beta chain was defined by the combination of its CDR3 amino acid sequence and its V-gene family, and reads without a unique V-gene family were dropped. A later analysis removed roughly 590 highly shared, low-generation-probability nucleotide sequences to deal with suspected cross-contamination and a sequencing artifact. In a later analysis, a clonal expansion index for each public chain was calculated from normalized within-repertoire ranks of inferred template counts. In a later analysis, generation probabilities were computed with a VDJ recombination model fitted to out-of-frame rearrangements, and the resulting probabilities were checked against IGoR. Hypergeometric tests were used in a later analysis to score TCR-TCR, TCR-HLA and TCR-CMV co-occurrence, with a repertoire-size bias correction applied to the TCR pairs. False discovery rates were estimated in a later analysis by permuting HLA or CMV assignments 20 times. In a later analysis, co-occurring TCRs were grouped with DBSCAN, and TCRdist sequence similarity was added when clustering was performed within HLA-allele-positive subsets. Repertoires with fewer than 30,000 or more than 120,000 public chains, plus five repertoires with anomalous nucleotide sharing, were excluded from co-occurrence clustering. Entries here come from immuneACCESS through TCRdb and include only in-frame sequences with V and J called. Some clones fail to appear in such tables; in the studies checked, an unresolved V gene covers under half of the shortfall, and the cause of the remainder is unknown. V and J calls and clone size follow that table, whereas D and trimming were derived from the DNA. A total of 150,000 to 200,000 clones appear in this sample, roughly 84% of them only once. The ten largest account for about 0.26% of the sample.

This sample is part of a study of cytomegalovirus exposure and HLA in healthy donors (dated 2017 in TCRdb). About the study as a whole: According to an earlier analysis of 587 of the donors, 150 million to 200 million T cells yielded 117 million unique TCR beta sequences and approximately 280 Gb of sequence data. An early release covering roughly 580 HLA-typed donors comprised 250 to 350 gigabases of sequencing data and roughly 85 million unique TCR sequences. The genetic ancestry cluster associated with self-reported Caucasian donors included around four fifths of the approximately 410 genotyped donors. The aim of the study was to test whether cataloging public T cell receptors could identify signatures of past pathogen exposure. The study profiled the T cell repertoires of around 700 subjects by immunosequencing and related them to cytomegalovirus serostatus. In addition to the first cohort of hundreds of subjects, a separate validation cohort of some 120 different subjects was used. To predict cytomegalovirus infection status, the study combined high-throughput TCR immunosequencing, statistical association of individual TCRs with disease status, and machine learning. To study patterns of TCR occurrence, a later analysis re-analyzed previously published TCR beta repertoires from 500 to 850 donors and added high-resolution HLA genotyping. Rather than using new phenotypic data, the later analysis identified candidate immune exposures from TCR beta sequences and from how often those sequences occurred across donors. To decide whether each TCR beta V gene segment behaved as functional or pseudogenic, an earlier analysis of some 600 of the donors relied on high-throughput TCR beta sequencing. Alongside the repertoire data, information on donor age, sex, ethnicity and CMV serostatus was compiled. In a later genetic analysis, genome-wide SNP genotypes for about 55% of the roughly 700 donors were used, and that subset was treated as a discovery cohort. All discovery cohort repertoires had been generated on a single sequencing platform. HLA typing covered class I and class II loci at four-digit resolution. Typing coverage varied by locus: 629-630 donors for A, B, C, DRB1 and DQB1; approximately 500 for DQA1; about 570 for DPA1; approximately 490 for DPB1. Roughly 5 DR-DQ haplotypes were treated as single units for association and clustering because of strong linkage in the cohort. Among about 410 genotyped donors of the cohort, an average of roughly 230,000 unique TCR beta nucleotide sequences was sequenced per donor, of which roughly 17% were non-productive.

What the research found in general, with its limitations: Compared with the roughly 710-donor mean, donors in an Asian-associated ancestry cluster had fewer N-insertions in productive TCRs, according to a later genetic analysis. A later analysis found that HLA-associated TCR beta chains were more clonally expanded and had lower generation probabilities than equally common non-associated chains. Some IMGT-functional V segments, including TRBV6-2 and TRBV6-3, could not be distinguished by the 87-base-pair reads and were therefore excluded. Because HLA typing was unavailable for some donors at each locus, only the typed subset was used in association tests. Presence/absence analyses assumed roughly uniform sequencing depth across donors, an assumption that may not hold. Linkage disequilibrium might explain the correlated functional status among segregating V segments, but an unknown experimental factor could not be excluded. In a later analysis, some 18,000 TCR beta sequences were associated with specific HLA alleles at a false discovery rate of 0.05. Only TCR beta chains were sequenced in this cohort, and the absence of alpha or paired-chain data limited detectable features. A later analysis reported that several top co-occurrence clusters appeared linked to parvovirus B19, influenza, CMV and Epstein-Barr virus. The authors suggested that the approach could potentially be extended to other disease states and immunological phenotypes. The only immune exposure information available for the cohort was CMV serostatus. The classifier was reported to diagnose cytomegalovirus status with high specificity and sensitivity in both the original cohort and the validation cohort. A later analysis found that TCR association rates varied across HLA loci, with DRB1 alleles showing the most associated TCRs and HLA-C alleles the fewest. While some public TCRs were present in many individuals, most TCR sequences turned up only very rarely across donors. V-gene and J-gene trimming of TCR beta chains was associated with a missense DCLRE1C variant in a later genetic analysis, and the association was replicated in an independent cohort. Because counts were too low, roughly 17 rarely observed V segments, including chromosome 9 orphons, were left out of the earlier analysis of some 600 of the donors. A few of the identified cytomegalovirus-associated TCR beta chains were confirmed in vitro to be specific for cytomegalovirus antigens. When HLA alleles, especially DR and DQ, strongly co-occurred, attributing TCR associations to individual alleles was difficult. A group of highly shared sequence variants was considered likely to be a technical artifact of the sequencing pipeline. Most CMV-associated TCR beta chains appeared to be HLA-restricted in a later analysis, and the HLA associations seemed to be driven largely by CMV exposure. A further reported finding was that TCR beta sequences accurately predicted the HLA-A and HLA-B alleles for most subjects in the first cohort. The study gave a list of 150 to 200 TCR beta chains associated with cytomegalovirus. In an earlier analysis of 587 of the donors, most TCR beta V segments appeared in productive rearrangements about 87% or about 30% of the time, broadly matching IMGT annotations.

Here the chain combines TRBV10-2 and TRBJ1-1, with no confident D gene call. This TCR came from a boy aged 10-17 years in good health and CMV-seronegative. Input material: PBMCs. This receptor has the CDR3 CASSFGTEAFF. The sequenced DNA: TGCGCCAGCAGTTTCGGGACTGAAGCTTTCTTT.